These T cell receptor beta chains were read from a single sample in a study of blood T cell repertoires in COVID-19. The repertoire was sequenced with immunoSEQ multiplex PCR; TCRdb's copy has only in-frame clones and lacks some. The table shows tens of thousands of clones, with about four fifths occurring only once. The specimen was peripheral blood. Receptors were obtained from a woman aged 60-75 years with acute or convalescent COVID-19. CDR3s include the opening cysteine and the closing phenylalanine or tryptophan. Each record gives: D gene, V gene, J gene, clone size, CDR3 protein, CDR3 DNA. D genes are given only for firm matches. Clone size is shown for a subset of rows, as once, few, many or a class of expanded clone.

D gene: -; V gene: TRBV6-5; J gene: TRBJ2-3; clone size: -; CDR3 protein: CASSTGRVLTDTQYF; CDR3 DNA: TGTGCCAGCAGTACAGGACGGGTCCTCACAGATACGCAGTATTTT
D gene: -; V gene: TRBV7-6; J gene: TRBJ1-4; clone size: -; CDR3 protein: CASSLEDGGTNEKLFF; CDR3 DNA: TGTGCCAGCAGCCTCGAGGACGGGGGAACTAATGAAAAACTGTTTTTT
D gene: -; V gene: TRBV6-5; J gene: TRBJ2-7; clone size: -; CDR3 protein: CASSRQTGTREQYF; CDR3 DNA: TGTGCCAGCAGTCGCCAAACGGGAACTAGAGAGCAGTACTTC
D gene: -; V gene: TRBV10-3; J gene: TRBJ1-4; clone size: -; CDR3 protein: CAISESERGGEKLFF; CDR3 DNA: TGTGCCATCAGTGAGTCTGAGCGGGGAGGTGAAAAACTGTTTTTT
D gene: TRBD1; V gene: TRBV6-1; J gene: TRBJ1-2; clone size: -; CDR3 protein: CASSESRGQGTLGDGYTF; CDR3 DNA: TGTGCCAGCAGTGAATCGAGGGGACAGGGGACCCTCGGTGATGGCTACACCTTC
D gene: -; V gene: TRBV19; J gene: TRBJ1-1; clone size: -; CDR3 protein: CASSIGAMNTEAFF; CDR3 DNA: TGTGCCAGTAGTATAGGAGCGATGAACACTGAAGCTTTCTTT
D gene: TRBD2; V gene: TRBV2; J gene: TRBJ2-5; clone size: -; CDR3 protein: CASRFQELAGEETQYF; CDR3 DNA: TGTGCCAGCAGGTTTCAAGAACTAGCGGGGGAAGAGACCCAGTACTTC
D gene: TRBD1; V gene: TRBV5-1; J gene: TRBJ2-7; clone size: -; CDR3 protein: CASSRTGSTKISSYEQYF; CDR3 DNA: TGCGCCAGCAGCCGGACAGGGTCCACAAAGATCAGCTCCTACGAGCAGTACTTC
D gene: TRBD1; V gene: TRBV10-2; J gene: TRBJ1-1; clone size: -; CDR3 protein: CASRGQGANTEAFF; CDR3 DNA: TGCGCCAGCAGAGGACAGGGGGCGAACACTGAAGCTTTCTTT
D gene: -; V gene: TRBV4-1; J gene: TRBJ1-2; clone size: -; CDR3 protein: CASSQWARSGYTF; CDR3 DNA: TGCGCCAGCAGCCAATGGGCCCGATCCGGCTACACCTTC
D gene: TRBD1; V gene: TRBV7-9; J gene: TRBJ2-3; clone size: -; CDR3 protein: CASSRQSTGGSTDTQYF; CDR3 DNA: TGTGCCAGCAGCCGCCAATCAACAGGGGGGAGCACAGATACGCAGTATTTT
D gene: TRBD1; V gene: TRBV7-3; J gene: TRBJ1-1; clone size: -; CDR3 protein: CASSPGTGGSEAFF; CDR3 DNA: TGTGCCAGCAGCCCCGGGACAGGGGGTTCTGAAGCTTTCTTT
D gene: -; V gene: TRBV12-5; J gene: TRBJ2-2; clone size: -; CDR3 protein: CASAPGAGTGELFF; CDR3 DNA: TGTGCTAGTGCTCCGGGCGCGGGCACCGGGGAGCTGTTTTTT
D gene: -; V gene: TRBV5-1; J gene: TRBJ1-1; clone size: -; CDR3 protein: CASSLGWTAMNTEAFF; CDR3 DNA: TGCGCCAGCAGCTTGGGGTGGACAGCCATGAACACTGAAGCTTTCTTT
D gene: -; V gene: TRBV29-1; J gene: TRBJ1-2; clone size: -; CDR3 protein: CSVSPEKERGYTF; CDR3 DNA: TGCAGCGTCTCTCCCGAGAAAGAGAGAGGCTACACCTTC
D gene: -; V gene: TRBV6-1; J gene: TRBJ1-1; clone size: -; CDR3 protein: CASSETNKWEGFF; CDR3 DNA: TGTGCCAGCAGTGAAACAAACAAATGGGAGGGTTTCTTT
D gene: TRBD1; V gene: TRBV18; J gene: TRBJ1-6; clone size: -; CDR3 protein: CASSPGTAVNSPLHF; CDR3 DNA: TGTGCCAGCTCACCCGGGACAGCAGTTAATTCACCCCTCCACTTT
D gene: TRBD1; V gene: TRBV6-5; J gene: TRBJ2-3; clone size: -; CDR3 protein: CATGQDTQYF; CDR3 DNA: TGTGCCACGGGACAGGATACGCAGTATTTT
D gene: -; V gene: TRBV19; J gene: TRBJ2-1; clone size: -; CDR3 protein: CASSALSGYYNEQFF; CDR3 DNA: TGTGCCAGTAGTGCCCTTAGCGGATACTACAATGAGCAGTTCTTC
D gene: -; V gene: TRBV5-1; J gene: TRBJ2-1; clone size: -; CDR3 protein: CASSLVPGEVNEQFF; CDR3 DNA: TGCGCCAGCAGCTTGGTCCCGGGAGAGGTAAATGAGCAGTTCTTC
D gene: -; V gene: TRBV11-1; J gene: TRBJ2-2; clone size: -; CDR3 protein: CASSSQGSGAGELFF; CDR3 DNA: TGTGCCAGCAGCTCCCAGGGAAGTGGGGCCGGGGAGCTGTTTTTT
D gene: TRBD1; V gene: TRBV7-9; J gene: TRBJ1-4; clone size: -; CDR3 protein: CASSRQGNNEKLFF; CDR3 DNA: TGTGCCAGCAGCAGACAGGGTAATAATGAAAAACTGTTTTTT
D gene: TRBD1; V gene: TRBV5-1; J gene: TRBJ1-4; clone size: once; CDR3 protein: CASSGGTGAEKLFF; CDR3 DNA: TGCGCCAGCAGCGGGGGGACAGGGGCTGAAAAACTGTTTTTT
D gene: -; V gene: TRBV14; J gene: TRBJ1-1; clone size: few; CDR3 protein: CASSQGRLGAFF; CDR3 DNA: TGTGCCAGCAGCCAAGGCAGGCTCGGAGCTTTCTTT
D gene: TRBD2; V gene: TRBV29-1; J gene: TRBJ2-5; clone size: once; CDR3 protein: CSLGLAGGQETQYF; CDR3 DNA: TGCAGCCTCGGACTAGCGGGGGGTCAAGAGACCCAGTACTTC
D gene: TRBD1; V gene: TRBV2; J gene: TRBJ2-1; clone size: few; CDR3 protein: CASSDWEDRANEQFF; CDR3 DNA: TGTGCCAGCAGTGATTGGGAGGACAGGGCGAATGAGCAGTTCTTC
D gene: TRBD2; V gene: TRBV7-9; J gene: TRBJ2-2; clone size: -; CDR3 protein: CASSSVTSGPGELFF; CDR3 DNA: TGTGCCAGCAGCTCTGTGACTAGCGGGCCCGGGGAGCTGTTTTTT
D gene: -; V gene: TRBV2; J gene: TRBJ2-7; clone size: -; CDR3 protein: CASNFQRLNYEQYF; CDR3 DNA: TGTGCCAGCAATTTCCAGCGACTAAACTACGAGCAGTACTTC
D gene: TRBD2; V gene: TRBV7-3; J gene: TRBJ2-5; clone size: -; CDR3 protein: CASSSQTSGETQYF; CDR3 DNA: TGTGCCAGCAGCTCGCAGACTAGCGGAGAGACCCAGTACTTC
D gene: -; V gene: TRBV24-1; J gene: TRBJ2-5; clone size: -; CDR3 protein: CATSDGGMAQETQYF; CDR3 DNA: TGTGCCACCAGTGATGGGGGGATGGCCCAAGAGACCCAGTACTTC
D gene: TRBD2; V gene: TRBV5-1; J gene: TRBJ2-1; clone size: -; CDR3 protein: CASSAGGGPDNEQFF; CDR3 DNA: TGCGCCAGCAGCGCGGGAGGGGGCCCGGACAATGAGCAGTTCTTC
D gene: -; V gene: TRBV6-5; J gene: TRBJ1-5; clone size: once; CDR3 protein: CASKGGNQPQHF; CDR3 DNA: TGTGCCAGCAAAGGGGGCAATCAGCCCCAGCATTTT
D gene: -; V gene: TRBV6-5; J gene: TRBJ1-1; clone size: -; CDR3 protein: CASSYGTANTEAFF; CDR3 DNA: TGTGCCAGCAGTTACGGTACAGCTAACACTGAAGCTTTCTTT
D gene: -; V gene: TRBV29-1; J gene: TRBJ1-1; clone size: few; CDR3 protein: CSVGYGAAEAFF; CDR3 DNA: TGCAGCGTTGGGTATGGGGCCGCTGAAGCTTTCTTT
D gene: TRBD2; V gene: TRBV5-1; J gene: TRBJ2-2; clone size: -; CDR3 protein: CASSPLAGTNTGELFF; CDR3 DNA: TGCGCCAGCAGCCCGCTAGCGGGTACGAACACCGGGGAGCTGTTTTTT
D gene: -; V gene: TRBV27; J gene: TRBJ1-4; clone size: -; CDR3 protein: CASRKTPGFNEKLFF; CDR3 DNA: TGTGCCAGCAGAAAAACACCGGGGTTCAATGAAAAACTGTTTTTT
D gene: TRBD1; V gene: TRBV20-1; J gene: TRBJ1-1; clone size: few; CDR3 protein: CSASMTGGSDTEAFF; CDR3 DNA: TGCAGTGCTAGTATGACAGGGGGATCAGACACTGAAGCTTTCTTT
D gene: -; V gene: TRBV28; J gene: TRBJ1-5; clone size: -; CDR3 protein: CASSSSGVSNQPQHF; CDR3 DNA: TGTGCCAGCAGTTCGTCGGGAGTCAGCAATCAGCCCCAGCATTTT
D gene: -; V gene: TRBV7-7; J gene: TRBJ2-2; clone size: few; CDR3 protein: CASSSPQARELFF; CDR3 DNA: TGTGCTAGCAGCTCACCCCAGGCGAGGGAGCTGTTTTTT
D gene: -; V gene: TRBV2; J gene: TRBJ1-5; clone size: few; CDR3 protein: CASSRQYSNQPQHF; CDR3 DNA: TGTGCCAGCAGTCGACAGTATAGCAATCAGCCCCAGCATTTT
D gene: TRBD1; V gene: TRBV28; J gene: TRBJ2-5; clone size: -; CDR3 protein: CASSTRQGQETQYF; CDR3 DNA: TGTGCCAGCAGTACCCGACAGGGACAAGAGACCCAGTACTTC
D gene: -; V gene: TRBV5-4; J gene: TRBJ1-2; clone size: -; CDR3 protein: CASSLGAGLSNYGYTF; CDR3 DNA: TGTGCCAGCAGCTTGGGGGCCGGTCTTTCTAACTATGGCTACACCTTC
D gene: TRBD2; V gene: TRBV18; J gene: TRBJ2-1; clone size: -; CDR3 protein: CASSPGDSGTSGGFNEQFF; CDR3 DNA: TGTGCCAGCTCACCGGGGGACAGCGGCACTAGCGGGGGGTTTAATGAGCAGTTCTTC
D gene: -; V gene: TRBV28; J gene: TRBJ1-3; clone size: few; CDR3 protein: CASSPGGPGNTIYF; CDR3 DNA: TGTGCCAGCAGTCCAGGAGGACCTGGAAACACCATATATTTT
D gene: TRBD2; V gene: TRBV15; J gene: TRBJ2-1; clone size: -; CDR3 protein: CATSRDPSGSEQFF; CDR3 DNA: TGTGCCACCAGCAGAGATCCTAGCGGCAGTGAGCAGTTCTTC
D gene: -; V gene: TRBV27; J gene: TRBJ2-7; clone size: -; CDR3 protein: CASSLFAGGTSYEQYF; CDR3 DNA: TGTGCCAGCAGTTTATTTGCTGGAGGGACTTCCTACGAGCAGTACTTC
D gene: TRBD1; V gene: TRBV2; J gene: TRBJ1-2; clone size: -; CDR3 protein: CASSESNRGRYGYTF; CDR3 DNA: TGTGCCAGCAGTGAATCGAACAGGGGCCGCTATGGCTACACCTTC
D gene: TRBD2; V gene: TRBV29-1; J gene: TRBJ2-1; clone size: -; CDR3 protein: CSGREDAYNEQFF; CDR3 DNA: TGCAGCGGGCGGGAGGACGCCTACAATGAGCAGTTCTTC
D gene: TRBD1; V gene: TRBV5-1; J gene: TRBJ2-7; clone size: -; CDR3 protein: CASSFADRARDYEQYF; CDR3 DNA: TGCGCCAGCAGCTTCGCGGACAGGGCCCGCGACTACGAGCAGTACTTC
D gene: -; V gene: TRBV30; J gene: TRBJ1-5; clone size: -; CDR3 protein: CAWSVHLNQPQHF; CDR3 DNA: TGTGCCTGGAGTGTACATCTCAATCAGCCCCAGCATTTT
D gene: TRBD1; V gene: TRBV5-4; J gene: TRBJ1-2; clone size: -; CDR3 protein: CASSARQGSYGYTF; CDR3 DNA: TGTGCCAGCAGCGCTCGACAGGGATCCTATGGCTACACCTTC
D gene: -; V gene: TRBV19; J gene: TRBJ1-2; clone size: -; CDR3 protein: CASKAGERYGGYTF; CDR3 DNA: TGTGCCAGTAAGGCGGGGGAAAGGTATGGTGGCTACACCTTC
D gene: TRBD2; V gene: TRBV30; J gene: TRBJ2-1; clone size: -; CDR3 protein: CAWSEGLVVYNEQFF; CDR3 DNA: TGTGCCTGGAGTGAGGGACTAGTTGTCTACAATGAGCAGTTCTTC
D gene: -; V gene: TRBV5-6; J gene: TRBJ1-5; clone size: -; CDR3 protein: CASSLYGTANNQPQHF; CDR3 DNA: TGTGCCAGCAGCTTGTATGGCACAGCCAACAATCAGCCCCAGCATTTT